What follows is one T cell receptor (beta chain) and its context. Antigen unknown. This specimen belongs to a study of T cells in localized non-small cell lung cancer. Study results and limitations: Turning up in adjacent lung were a median roughly 50 of the top 100 tumor clones. Longer survival (overall) was linked to higher T cell density in blood. Uninvolved adjacent lung had the highest recorded T cell clonality, with tumor below it.

Here immunoSEQ multiplex PCR was the method, and the copy in TCRdb shows in-frame clones only, minus some. The sample lists about 1,800 clones, about a sixth seen once, with about 14% in the top ten. V lost 1 base, J lost 5 bases, and 3 bases stayed unmatched. This CDR3 has 15 residues. Germline-derived CDR1 and CDR2 are SGHRS and YFSETQ. The TCR sequence derives from a man aged 40-75 years with stage II squamous cell lung carcinoma. V is TRBV5-1 and J is TRBJ2-1, with 10 bases matching TRBD2. Sequencing was performed on normal lung tissue next to the tumor, taken before any cancer treatment. The CDR3 loop is CASSLLAGVNNEQFF. In DNA form, the CDR3 reads TGCGCCAGCAGCTTGCTAGCGGGAGTAAACAATGAGCAGTTCTTC.